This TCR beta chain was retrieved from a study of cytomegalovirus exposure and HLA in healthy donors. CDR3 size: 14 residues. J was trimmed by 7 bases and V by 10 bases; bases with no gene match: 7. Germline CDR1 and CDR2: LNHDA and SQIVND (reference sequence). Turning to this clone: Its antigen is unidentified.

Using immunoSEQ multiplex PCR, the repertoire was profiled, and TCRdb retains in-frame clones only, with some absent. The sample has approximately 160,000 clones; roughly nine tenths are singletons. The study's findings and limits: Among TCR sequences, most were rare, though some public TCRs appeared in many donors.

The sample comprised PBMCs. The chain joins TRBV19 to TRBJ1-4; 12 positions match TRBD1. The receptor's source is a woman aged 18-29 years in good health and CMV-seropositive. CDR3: CATRDRGLGEKLFF. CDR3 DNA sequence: TGTGCCACCAGGGACAGGGGGCTTGGTGAAAAACTGTTTTTT.